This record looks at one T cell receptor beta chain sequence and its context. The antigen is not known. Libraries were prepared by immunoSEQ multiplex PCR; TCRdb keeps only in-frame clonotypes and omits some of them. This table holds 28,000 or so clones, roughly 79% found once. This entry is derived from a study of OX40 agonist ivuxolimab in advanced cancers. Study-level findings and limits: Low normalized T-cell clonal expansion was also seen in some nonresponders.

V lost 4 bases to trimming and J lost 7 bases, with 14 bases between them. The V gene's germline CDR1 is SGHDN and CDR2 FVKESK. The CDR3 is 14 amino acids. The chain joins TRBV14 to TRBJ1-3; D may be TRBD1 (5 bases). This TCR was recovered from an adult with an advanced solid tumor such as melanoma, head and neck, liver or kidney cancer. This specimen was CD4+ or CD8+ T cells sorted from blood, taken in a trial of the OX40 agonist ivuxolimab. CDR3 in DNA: TGTGCCAGCAGCCCCCGGGACCCCCGGAACACCATATATTTT. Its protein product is CASSPRDPRNTIYF.